The source of this T cell receptor beta chain is a study of sequential checkpoint blockade in melanoma. Assay: immunoSEQ multiplex PCR; the TCRdb copy retains only in-frame clones and omits some. The table lists 25,000 to 35,000 clones, approximately 86% of them singletons, with less than 20% in the top ten. Treatment defined: randomized to nivolumab then ipilimumab (arm A) or the reverse (arm B). None of the patients previously received DNA-damaging chemotherapy. Trimming stripped 8 bases from V and 5 bases from J, with 19 bases between. Germline assignment: CDR1 SGHTA and CDR2 FQGTGA. The CDR3 is 15 amino acids.

Here the sequenced sample was CD8+ T cells sorted from blood (inferred from file names), taken from a patient given nivolumab and ipilimumab in sequence. The chain joins TRBV7-3 to TRBJ2-1; a possible D gene is TRBD1 (6 bases). This sequence was found in a human donor with melanoma. The CDR3 here is CASVGGQGRHNEQFF. Here the CDR3 DNA reads TGTGCCAGCGTTGGGGGCCAAGGTCGGCACAATGAGCAGTTCTTC.